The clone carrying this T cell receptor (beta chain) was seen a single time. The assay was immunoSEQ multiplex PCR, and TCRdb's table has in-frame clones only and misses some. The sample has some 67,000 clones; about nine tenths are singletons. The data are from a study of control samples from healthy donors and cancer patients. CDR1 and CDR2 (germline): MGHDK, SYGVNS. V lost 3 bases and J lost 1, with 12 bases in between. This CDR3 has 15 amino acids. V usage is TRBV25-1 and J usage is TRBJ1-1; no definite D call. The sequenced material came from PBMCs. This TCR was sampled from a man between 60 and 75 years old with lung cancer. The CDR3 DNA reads TGTGCCAGCAGTGATCCCGTCGCAGGGAACACTGAAGCTTTCTTT. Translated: CASSDPVAGNTEAFF.